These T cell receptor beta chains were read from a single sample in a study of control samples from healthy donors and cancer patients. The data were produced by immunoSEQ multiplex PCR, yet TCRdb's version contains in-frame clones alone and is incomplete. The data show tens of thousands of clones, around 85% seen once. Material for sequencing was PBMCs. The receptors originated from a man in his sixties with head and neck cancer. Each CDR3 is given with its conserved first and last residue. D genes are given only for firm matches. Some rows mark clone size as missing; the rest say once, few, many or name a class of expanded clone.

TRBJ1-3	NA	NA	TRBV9	TGTGCCAGCAGCCGCCAGGACTCTGGAAACACCATATATTTT	CASSRQDSGNTIYF
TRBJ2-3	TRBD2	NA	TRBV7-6	TGTGCCAGCAGCCCTGAGCGGACTAGCGGCGGAGATACGCAGTATTTT	CASSPERTSGGDTQYF
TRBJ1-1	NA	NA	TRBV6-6	TGTGCCAGCAGTTACGGGGCAGGGAACACTGAAGCTTTCTTT	CASSYGAGNTEAFF
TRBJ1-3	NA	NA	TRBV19	TGTGCCAGTAGTATAAGCAACTCTGGAAACACCATATATTTT	CASSISNSGNTIYF
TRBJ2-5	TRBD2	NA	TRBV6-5	TGTGCCAGCAGGTCAGCGGGGAGCGTGGAGACCCAGTACTTC	CASRSAGSVETQYF
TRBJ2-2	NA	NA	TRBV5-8	TGTGCCAGCAGCTTGGCCCAAGGGACCGGGGAGCTGTTTTTT	CASSLAQGTGELFF
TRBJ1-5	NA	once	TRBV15	TGTGCCACCAGCAGAGCGGGGGATCAGCCCCAGCATTTT	CATSRAGDQPQHF
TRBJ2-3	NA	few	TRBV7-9	TGTGCCAGCAGCTTAGCGGAATGGACTCCTGATCCCCTCACAGATACGCAGTATTTT	CASSLAEWTPDPLTDTQYF
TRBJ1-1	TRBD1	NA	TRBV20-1	TGCAGTGCTAGTCCCCCTGACAGGGGAGGCACTGAAGCTTTCTTT	CSASPPDRGGTEAFF
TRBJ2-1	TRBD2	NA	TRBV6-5	TGTGCCAGCAGCCCGGGACTAGCGGGAGGCAATGAGCAGTTCTTC	CASSPGLAGGNEQFF
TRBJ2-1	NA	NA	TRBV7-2	TGTGCCAGCAGCTTAAGAAGGGCCAATGAGCAGTTCTTC	CASSLRRANEQFF
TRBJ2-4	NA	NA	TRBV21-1	TGTGCCAGCAGCAAACCGGGTTTCCTAACCAAAAACATTCAGTACTTC	CASSKPGFLTKNIQYF
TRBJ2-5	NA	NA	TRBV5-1	TGCGCCAGCAGCCCGTTCATGACAGGCTACCAAGAGACCCAGTACTTC	CASSPFMTGYQETQYF
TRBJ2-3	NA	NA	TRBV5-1	TGCGCCAGCAGCTTGGTGGCTAGCACAGATACGCAGTATTTT	CASSLVASTDTQYF
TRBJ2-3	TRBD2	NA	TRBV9	TGTGCCAGCAACTCCCCGGGGGGGGATACGCAGTATTTT	CASNSPGGDTQYF
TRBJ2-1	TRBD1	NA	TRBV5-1	TGCGCCAGCTCGGGACAGGGGGCGGATGAGCAGTTCTTC	CASSGQGADEQFF
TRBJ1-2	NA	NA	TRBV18	TGTGCCAGCTCACCAACCCCCGAGACTGACTATGGCTACACCTTC	CASSPTPETDYGYTF
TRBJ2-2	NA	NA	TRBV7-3	TGTGCCAGCAGCTTGGCCGGACGACTCAGGGGCGGGGAGCTGTTTTTT	CASSLAGRLRGGELFF
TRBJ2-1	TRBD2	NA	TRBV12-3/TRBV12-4	TGTGCCAGCAGTGCTAGCGGGCGGTTTGAGCAGTTCTTC	CASSASGRFEQFF
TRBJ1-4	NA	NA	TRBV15	TGTGCCACCAGCGGCAGAGCTAATGAAAAACTGTTTTTT	CATSGRANEKLFF
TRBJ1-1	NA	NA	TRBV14	TGTGCCAGCAGCCATAGCACTGAAGCTTTCTTT	CASSHSTEAFF
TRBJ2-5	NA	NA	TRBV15	TGTGCCACCAGCATCAGGGGATGGGAGACCCAGTACTTC	CATSIRGWETQYF
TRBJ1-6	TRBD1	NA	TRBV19	TGTGCCAGTAGTACGGGACAGTTTGATTCACCCCTCCACTTT	CASSTGQFDSPLHF
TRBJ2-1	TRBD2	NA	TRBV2	TGTGCCAGCAGTCCGGGACTAGCACTTGAGCAGTTCTTC	CASSPGLALEQFF
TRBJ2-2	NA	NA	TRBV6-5	TGTGCCAGCAGTCACTTGAAAGGGAACACCGGGGAGCTGTTTTTT	CASSHLKGNTGELFF
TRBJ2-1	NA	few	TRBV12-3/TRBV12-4	TGTGCCAGCGGCCTCACCCGTGAGCAGTTCTTC	CASGLTREQFF
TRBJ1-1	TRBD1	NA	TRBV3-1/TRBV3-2	TGTGCCAGCAGCCGACAGGGGAATGAAGCTTTCTTT	CASSRQGNEAFF
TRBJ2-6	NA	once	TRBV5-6	TGTGCCAGCAGTCTTCGGGGGAGCTCTGGGGCCAACGTCCTGACTTTC	CASSLRGSSGANVLTF
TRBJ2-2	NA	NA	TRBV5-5	TGTGCCAGCAGCCTCCCAAGGTCCGGGGAGCTGTTTTTT	CASSLPRSGELFF
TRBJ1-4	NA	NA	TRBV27	TGTGCCAGCAGTTTTTCCCACCTAGAAAAACTGTTTTTT	CASSFSHLEKLFF
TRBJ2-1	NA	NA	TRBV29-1	TGCAGCGTTGACAGTCAGGCCCCCTACAATGAGCAGTTCTTC	CSVDSQAPYNEQFF
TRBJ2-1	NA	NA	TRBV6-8	TGTGCCAGCGACGCTGGGGCGGCGGTATACAATGAGCAGTTCTTC	CASDAGAAVYNEQFF
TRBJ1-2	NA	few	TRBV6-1	TGTGCCAGCAGTGAAGTCGGGGCGGAAGGCTACACCTTC	CASSEVGAEGYTF
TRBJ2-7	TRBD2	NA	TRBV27	TGTGCCAGCAGTTTATTCGCCGGGACTAGCCAGTACGAGCAGTACTTC	CASSLFAGTSQYEQYF
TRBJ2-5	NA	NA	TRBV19	TGTGCCAGTAGTATAGGGGACGCACGGGGAGAGACCCAGTACTTC	CASSIGDARGETQYF
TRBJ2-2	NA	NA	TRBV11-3	TGTGCCAGCAGTCTTAGTGGTACCGGGGAGCTGTTTTTT	CASSLSGTGELFF